This T cell receptor beta chain originates from a study of response to subunit inactivated influenza vaccine. TCRdb reanalysed the RT-PCR reads using MiXCR and keeps one entry per CDR3 protein. The repertoire holds 400,000 to 650,000 distinct CDR3 sequences, with 6% to 9% as singletons. The CDR3 is made up of 14 amino acids. CDR1 is DFQATT and CDR2 is SNEGSKA in the germline V gene (reference sequence). V lost 2 bases, J lost 5 bases, and 6 bases stayed unmatched. Study-wide findings and caveats: Few new T cells, the authors suggested, are recruited by each seasonal influenza vaccination.

This clonotype occurred a few times. The antigen remains unidentified. J is TRBJ2-4 and V is TRBV20-1; 7 positions agree with TRBD1. This sequence was found in a man between 50 and 69 years old who received an inactivated influenza vaccine. Source: PBMCs from blood, taken around 25 months after vaccination. The CDR3 region is CSARSRTGQNIQYF. The CDR3 DNA reads as TGCAGTGCTAGATCCCGGACAGGTCAAAACATTCAGTACTTC.